The 24 T cell receptor beta chains given below trace back to one sample, sequenced in a study of cytomegalovirus exposure and HLA in healthy donors. The PCR had 60 Vbeta and 13 Jbeta primers. TCRdb keeps only in-frame clones here, not all; method: immunoSEQ multiplex PCR. The sample has approximately 150,000 clones, over 75% seen once. Sequencing was performed on PBMCs. The receptors come from a male donor in good health and CMV-seronegative.

V gene TRBV9 combines with J gene TRBJ2-1; a weak D match, TRBD2 (6 bases). The V gene's germline CDR1 is SGDLS and CDR2 YYNGEE. Trimming took off 1 base at V and 0 bases at J, with 14 bases between the two ends. This CDR3 is built from 17 residues. Here the CDR3 reads CASSVQASARSYNEQFF. The CDR3 DNA reads TGTGCCAGCAGCGTACAGGCTAGCGCCCGCTCCTACAATGAGCAGTTCTTC.

This chain connects TRBV9 to TRBJ2-1; possibly TRBD2 for D (6 bases). This CDR3 has 14 amino acids. Germline lookup yields CDR1 SGDLS and CDR2 YYNGEE. The V gene lost 3 bases and the J gene lost 9 bases, with 16 bases spanning the gap. CDR3 amino acids: CASSAGTLLGEQFF. In DNA, the CDR3 is TGTGCCAGCAGCGCCGGGACTCTCCTCGGTGAGCAGTTCTTC.

As regards this clone: The junction departs from germline at one end; a sequencing error may be responsible. This chain connects TRBV7-9 to TRBJ1-5; 11 nucleotides match TRBD1. CDR1 and CDR2 (germline): SEHNR, FQNEAQ (reference sequence). This CDR3 contains 15 residues. The DNA of the CDR3 is TGTTCCAGCAGCTTAGGACAGGGGGCGATTCAGCCCCAGCATTTT. This codes for CSSSLGQGAIQPQHF.

The rearrangement joins TRBV5-6 to TRBJ1-2, with D tentatively TRBD1 (5 bases). This CDR3 is built from 13 residues. Germline V gene sequence: CDR1 SGHDT, CDR2 YYEEEE. V lost 0 bases to trimming and J lost 2 bases, with 5 bases between them. CDR3 nucleotides: TGTGCCAGCAGCTTGGGACAGAACTATGGCTACACCTTC. Protein product: CASSLGQNYGYTF.

Comments on this clone: At one end, the junction sequence differs from germline, possibly due to a read error. The J gene is TRBJ1-2, the V gene TRBV7-9; 9 bases match TRBD1. Germline-derived CDR1 and CDR2 are SEHNR and FQNEAQ (reference sequence). CDR3 length equals 13 residues. This CDR3 is CSSSGGQGSGYTF. The CDR3 coding sequence is TGTTCCAGCAGCGGGGGACAGGGCTCGGGCTACACCTTC.

The table lists this clone with a count of one. CDR3 in amino acids: CASSLAGAGNTIYF. The CDR3 DNA is TGTGCCAGCAGCTTGGCGGGGGCTGGAAACACCATATATTTT. This chain connects TRBV7-8 to TRBJ1-3; tentative D call: TRBD1 (5 bases). Germline loops: CDR1 SGHVS, CDR2 FQNEAQ. The V and J ends lost 3 bases and 2 bases respectively, with 8 bases between them. There are 14 residues in the CDR3.

V is TRBV11-2 and J is TRBJ1-5, with a tentative D call TRBD1 (5 bases). Trimming took off 5 bases at V and 2 bases at J, with 10 bases between the two ends. Germline values: CDR1 SGHAT, CDR2 FQNNGV. This CDR3 contains 14 residues. CDR3 coding DNA: TGTGCCAGCAGCCGCGGGGGAGGCAATCAGCCCCAGCATTTT. Translated, it gives CASSRGGGNQPQHF.

The gene calls are TRBV30 and TRBJ2-5, with TRBD1 identical over 8 bases. In germline, CDR1 is GTSNPN, CDR2 SVGIG (reference sequence). Trimming took 5 bases from V and 5 from J; bases not matched to a gene: 7. This CDR3 spans 13 amino acids. CDR3 region: CAWWAGGLETQYF. CDR3 coding DNA: TGTGCCTGGTGGGCAGGGGGCCTGGAGACCCAGTACTTC.

V gene TRBV19 combines with J gene TRBJ2-2; 9 nucleotides match TRBD2. V dropped 1 base and J dropped 6; count of bases not matched to a gene: 3. The CDR3 is 15 residues long. Looked up from germline, CDR1 is LNHDA and CDR2 is SQIVND (reference sequence). In nucleotides, the CDR3 is TGTGCCAGTAGTATAGTAGCGGGAGATCCCGGGGAGCTGTTTTTT. This translates into CASSIVAGDPGELFF.

The chain carries TRBV13 and TRBJ2-5, with D possibly matching TRBD1 (6 bases). CDR1 PRHDT and CDR2 FYEKMQ come from the germline V gene (reference sequence). The CDR3 extends over 13 amino acids. Deletions cut 3 bases from V and 2 bases from J, with 7 bases between. The DNA for the CDR3 is TGTGCCAGCAGCTTGGACAGACAAGAGACCCAGTACTTC. The encoded protein is CASSLDRQETQYF.

This chain uses TRBV11-3 with TRBJ2-3; possibly TRBD1 for D (6 bases). Per the germline V gene, CDR1 is SGHNT and CDR2 is YENEEA. This CDR3 contains 11 residues. Trimming took 5 bases from V and 9 from J, leaving 9 bases between them. CDR3 loop: CASSNGQTQYF. Here the CDR3 DNA reads TGTGCCAGCAGCAACGGACAGACGCAGTATTTT.

This clone came up a few times. The chain links TRBV7-8 to TRBJ2-5, with 7 bases lining up with TRBD2. There are 13 residues in the CDR3. The V segment lost 7 bases and the J segment 5 bases; nucleotides outside the gene matches: 7. Germline values: CDR1 SGHVS, CDR2 FQNEAQ. The CDR3 reads CASTTGLDETQYF. The CDR3 DNA is TGTGCCAGCACCACAGGACTAGACGAGACCCAGTACTTC.

The chain links TRBV15 to TRBJ1-6, with 7 bases that match TRBD1. CDR3 length equals 15 residues. In germline, CDR1 is LNHNV, CDR2 YYDKDF (reference sequence). V lost 2 bases to trimming and J lost 5 bases; unmatched junction nucleotides: 3. The chain's CDR3 is CATSRPDRDNSPLHF. DNA of the CDR3: TGTGCCACCAGCAGACCCGACAGGGATAATTCACCCCTCCACTTT.

This chain uses TRBV27 with TRBJ2-7; 12 bases map to TRBD2. The CDR3 covers 16 residues. Germline CDR1 MNHEY, CDR2 SMNVEV (reference sequence). Trimming at V came to 7 bases and at J to 5 bases, leaving 12 bases not matched to a gene. CDR3 protein: CASTGVGLAGRNEQYF. CDR3 nucleotide sequence: TGTGCCAGCACTGGGGTTGGACTAGCGGGAAGGAACGAGCAGTACTTC.

The gene calls are TRBV7-2 and TRBJ1-3, with D uncertain. The V gene's germline CDR1 is SGHTA and CDR2 FQGNSA. This CDR3 has 17 amino acids. V lost 3 bases and J 0 bases, leaving 15 bases between the germline ends. The CDR3 DNA reads as TGTGCCAGCAGCTTGGAGCCCAGAATCATCTCTGGAAACACCATATATTTT. Translation gives CASSLEPRIISGNTIYF.

This clone has only a few counts. This rearrangement joins TRBV4-3 to TRBJ1-2; no clear D gene. Germline V lookup: CDR1 LGHNA, CDR2 YSLEER. CDR3 length: 15 amino acids. V was pared by 1 base and J by 4 bases, with 13 bases between. CDR3 residues: CASSQGGGSGYGYTF. CDR3 coding DNA: TGCGCCAGCAGCCAAGGAGGAGGATCGGGCTATGGCTACACCTTC.

V is TRBV2 and J is TRBJ2-1; 8 bases align to TRBD2. In germline, CDR1 is SNHLY, CDR2 FYNNEI. The CDR3 is 15 amino acids. Trimming took 6 bases from V and 2 from J; bases not matched to a gene: 6. The CDR3 DNA sequence: TGTGCCAGCAGAGCGGGACTAGTCCCCTACAATGAGCAGTTCTTC. Amino acid sequence: CASRAGLVPYNEQFF.

The chain recombines TRBV30 with TRBJ2-7, with D tentatively TRBD1 (6 bases). Trimming pared 4 bases from V and 0 bases from J, leaving 13 bases between. The CDR3 is made up of 14 amino acids. Germline V gene sequence: CDR1 GTSNPN, CDR2 SVGIG (reference sequence). The CDR3 region has the DNA TGTGCCTGGAACCCAAAACAGGGCTCCTACGAGCAGTACTTC. Protein sequence: CAWNPKQGSYEQYF.

A few counts support this clone. This chain links TRBV6-1 with TRBJ1-6; D possibly corresponds to TRBD1 (5 bases). The CDR3 extends over 13 amino acids. The germline V and J ends were trimmed by 3 bases and 5 bases, with 5 bases remaining between them. Germline V lookup: CDR1 MNHNS, CDR2 SASEGT. In DNA, the CDR3 is TGTGCCAGCAGTGACAGGGATAATTCACCCCTCCACTTT. Translating it yields CASSDRDNSPLHF.

The chain carries TRBV6-5 and TRBJ2-7, with D possibly being TRBD1 (5 bases). Germline CDR1 is MNHEY and CDR2 is SVGAGI. CDR3 size: 15 residues. The germline V and J ends were trimmed by 0 bases and 1 base, with 10 bases remaining between them. CDR3 DNA: TGTGCCAGCAGTTACTCGATCCAGGGTTCCTACGAGCAGTACTTC. Its protein product is CASSYSIQGSYEQYF.

This clone was detected only a few times. CDR3 sequence (DNA): TGTGCCTGGAGTGCCGGGGGGGGCACTGAAGCTTTCTTT. Residues: CAWSAGGGTEAFF. The V and J genes are TRBV30 and TRBJ1-1; a possible D gene is TRBD1 (5 bases). Trimming pared 1 base from V and 4 bases from J, leaving 10 bases between. CDR1 GTSNPN and CDR2 SVGIG come from the germline V gene (reference sequence). The CDR3 length is 13 residues.

The sample holds a few counts of this clone. This rearrangement joins TRBV21-1 to TRBJ1-2; the D segment call TRBD1 is taken from the table without a DNA check. TRBV21-1 is deemed a pseudogene. The length of the CDR3 is 17 residues. In DNA form, the CDR3 reads TGTGCCAGCAGCAAACCCCTGAAAACCGACATTAACTATGGCTACACCTTC. This translates into CASSKPLKTDINYGYTF.

This clone turned up a few times. The J gene is TRBJ2-1, the V gene TRBV21-1; TRBD1 reflects the table's D call only, with no check against the DNA. TRBV21-1 is flagged as a pseudogene. The CDR3 spans 13 residues. The chain's CDR3 is CASPGQAYNEQFF. In nucleotides, the CDR3 is TGTGCCAGCCCGGGACAGGCGTACAATGAGCAGTTCTTC.

This clone has a single count. The V gene is TRBV5-6, the J gene TRBJ2-1, with 7 positions matching TRBD1. The CDR3 extends over 15 amino acids. V was clipped by 4 bases and J by 9 bases; unmatched bases: 13. Looked up from germline, CDR1 is SGHDT and CDR2 is YYEEEE. This CDR3 reads CASSILDREFSEQFF. The CDR3 region has the DNA TGTGCCAGCAGCATTCTTGACAGGGAATTTAGTGAGCAGTTCTTC.